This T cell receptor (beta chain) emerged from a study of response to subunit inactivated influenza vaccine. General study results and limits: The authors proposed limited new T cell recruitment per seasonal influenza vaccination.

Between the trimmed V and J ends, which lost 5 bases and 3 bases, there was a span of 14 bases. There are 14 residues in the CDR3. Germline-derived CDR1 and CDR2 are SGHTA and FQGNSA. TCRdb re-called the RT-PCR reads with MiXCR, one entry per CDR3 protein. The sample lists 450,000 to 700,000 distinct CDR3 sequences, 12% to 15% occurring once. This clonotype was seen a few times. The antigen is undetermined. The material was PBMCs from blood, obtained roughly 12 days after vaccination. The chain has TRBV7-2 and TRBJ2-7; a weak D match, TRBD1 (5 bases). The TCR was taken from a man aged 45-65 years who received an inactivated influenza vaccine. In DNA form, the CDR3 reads TGTGCCAGCAGCCCTGGGGCAGAATACTACGAGCAGTACTTC. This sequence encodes CASSPGAEYYEQYF.